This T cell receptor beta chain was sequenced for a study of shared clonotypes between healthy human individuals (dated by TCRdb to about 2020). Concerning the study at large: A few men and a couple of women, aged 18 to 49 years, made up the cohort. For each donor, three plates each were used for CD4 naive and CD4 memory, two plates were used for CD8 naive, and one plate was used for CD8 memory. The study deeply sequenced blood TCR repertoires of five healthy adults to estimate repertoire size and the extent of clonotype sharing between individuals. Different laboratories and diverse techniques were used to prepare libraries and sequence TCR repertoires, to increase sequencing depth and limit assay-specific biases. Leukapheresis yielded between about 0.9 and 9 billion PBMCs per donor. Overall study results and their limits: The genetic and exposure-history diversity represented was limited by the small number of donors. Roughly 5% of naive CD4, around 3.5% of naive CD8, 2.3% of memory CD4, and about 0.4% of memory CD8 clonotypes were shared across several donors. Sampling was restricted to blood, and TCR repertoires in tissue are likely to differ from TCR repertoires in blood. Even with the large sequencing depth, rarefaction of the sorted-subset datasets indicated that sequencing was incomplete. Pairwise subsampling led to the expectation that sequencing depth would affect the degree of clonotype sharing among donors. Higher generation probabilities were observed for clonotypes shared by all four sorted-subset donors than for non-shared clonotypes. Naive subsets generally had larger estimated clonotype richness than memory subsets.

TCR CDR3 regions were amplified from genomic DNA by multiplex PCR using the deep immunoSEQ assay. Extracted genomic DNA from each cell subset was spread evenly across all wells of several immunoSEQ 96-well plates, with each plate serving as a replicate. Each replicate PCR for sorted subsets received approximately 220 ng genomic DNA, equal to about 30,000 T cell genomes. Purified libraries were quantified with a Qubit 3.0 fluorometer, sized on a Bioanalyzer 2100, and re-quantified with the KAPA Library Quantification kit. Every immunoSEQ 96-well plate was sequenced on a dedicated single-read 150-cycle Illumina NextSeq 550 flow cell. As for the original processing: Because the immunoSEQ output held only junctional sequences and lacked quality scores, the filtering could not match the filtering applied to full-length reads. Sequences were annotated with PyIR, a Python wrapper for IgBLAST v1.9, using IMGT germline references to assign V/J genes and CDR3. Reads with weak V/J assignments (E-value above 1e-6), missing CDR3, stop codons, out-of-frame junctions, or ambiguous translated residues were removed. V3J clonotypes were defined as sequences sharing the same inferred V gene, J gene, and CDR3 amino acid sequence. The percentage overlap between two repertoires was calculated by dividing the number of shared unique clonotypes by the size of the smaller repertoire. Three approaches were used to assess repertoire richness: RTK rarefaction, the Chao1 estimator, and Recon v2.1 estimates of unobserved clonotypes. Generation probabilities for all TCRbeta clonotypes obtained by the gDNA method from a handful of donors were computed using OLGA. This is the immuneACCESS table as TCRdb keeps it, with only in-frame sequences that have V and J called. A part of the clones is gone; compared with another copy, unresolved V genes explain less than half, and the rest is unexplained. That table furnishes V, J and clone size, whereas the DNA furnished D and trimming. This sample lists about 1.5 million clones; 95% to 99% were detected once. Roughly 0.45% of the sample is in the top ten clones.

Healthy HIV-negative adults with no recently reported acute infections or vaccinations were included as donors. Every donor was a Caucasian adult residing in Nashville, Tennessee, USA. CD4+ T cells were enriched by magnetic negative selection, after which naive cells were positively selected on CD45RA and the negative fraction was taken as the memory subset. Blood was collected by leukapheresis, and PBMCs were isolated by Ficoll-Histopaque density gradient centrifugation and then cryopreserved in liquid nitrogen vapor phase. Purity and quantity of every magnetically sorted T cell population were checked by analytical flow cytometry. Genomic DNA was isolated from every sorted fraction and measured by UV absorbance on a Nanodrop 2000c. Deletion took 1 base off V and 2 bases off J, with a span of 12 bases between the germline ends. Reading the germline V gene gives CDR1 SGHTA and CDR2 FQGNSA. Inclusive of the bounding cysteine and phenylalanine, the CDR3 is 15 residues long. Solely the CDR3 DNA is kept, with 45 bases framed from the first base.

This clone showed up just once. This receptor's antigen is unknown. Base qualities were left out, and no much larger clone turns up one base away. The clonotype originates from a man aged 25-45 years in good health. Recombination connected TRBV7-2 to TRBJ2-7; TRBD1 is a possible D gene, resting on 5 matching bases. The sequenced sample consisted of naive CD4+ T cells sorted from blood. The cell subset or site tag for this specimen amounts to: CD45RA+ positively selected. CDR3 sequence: CASSLGPQDTYEQYF. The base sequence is TGTGCCAGCAGCTTAGGGCCACAGGACACCTACGAGCAGTACTTC.